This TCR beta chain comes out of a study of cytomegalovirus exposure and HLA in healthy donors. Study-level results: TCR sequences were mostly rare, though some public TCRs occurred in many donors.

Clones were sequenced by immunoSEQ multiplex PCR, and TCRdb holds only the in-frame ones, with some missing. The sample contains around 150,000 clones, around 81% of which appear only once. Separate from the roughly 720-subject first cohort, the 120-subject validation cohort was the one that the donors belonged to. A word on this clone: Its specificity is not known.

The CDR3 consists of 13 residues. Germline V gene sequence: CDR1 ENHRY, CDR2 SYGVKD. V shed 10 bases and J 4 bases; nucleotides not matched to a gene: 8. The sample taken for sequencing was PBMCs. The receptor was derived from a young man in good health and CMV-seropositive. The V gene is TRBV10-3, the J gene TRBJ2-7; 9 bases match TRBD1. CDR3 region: CASWTGEGYEQYF. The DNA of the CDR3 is TGTGCCAGCTGGACAGGGGAGGGGTACGAGCAGTACTTC.